A single sample gave rise to the 3 T cell receptor beta chains below, sequenced in a study of blood T cell repertoires in COVID-19 (TCRdb year 2020). The method was the immunoSEQ multiplex PCR assay. TCRdb took over this immuneACCESS table, retaining in-frame rearrangements with V and J assigned. Such tables are incomplete; in checked studies, under half of the missing clones stem from an unresolved V gene, and the remainder is unexplained. Across this sample there are a few hundred thousand clones, with 87% seen only once. Approximately 5% of the sample lies in the top ten. The specimen sequenced was PBMCs or T cells enriched from blood (not recorded which). These receptors were taken from a woman younger than 45 who had recovered from COVID-19.

V gene TRBV9 combines with J gene TRBJ1-2; 7 bases are shared with TRBD1. Germline-derived CDR1 and CDR2 are SGDLS and YYNGEE. CDR3 length: 15 amino acids. V lost 3 bases, J lost 6 bases, and 11 bases stayed unmatched. The CDR3: CASSARDSRWNGYTF. The DNA for the CDR3 is TGTGCCAGCAGCGCCCGGGACAGCCGTTGGAATGGCTACACCTTC.

The rearrangement uses TRBV27 and TRBJ1-1; 7 bases match TRBD1. With V trimmed by 2 bases and J by 6 bases, 9 bases remained unmatched. Germline-derived CDR1 and CDR2 are MNHEY and SMNVEV (reference sequence). CDR3 length equals 15 residues. This CDR3 reads CASSLVGRGSSEAFF. The CDR3 DNA reads as TGTGCCAGCAGTTTAGTTGGCAGGGGGTCTTCTGAAGCTTTCTTT.

This clone was found once. The V and J genes are TRBV27 and TRBJ1-5; D is possibly TRBD1 (5 bases). CDR3 length: 17 residues. Germline V CDR1 and CDR2: MNHEY, SMNVEV (reference sequence). The V gene lost 0 bases and the J gene lost 5 bases, with 17 bases spanning the gap. In DNA form, the CDR3 reads TGTGCCAGCAGTTTATCGATCCGGCAGGGTGGGCATCAGCCCCAGCATTTT. This encodes CASSLSIRQGGHQPQHF.